Listed below are T cell receptor beta chains from one sample, sequenced in a study of cytomegalovirus exposure and HLA in healthy donors. Data came from immunoSEQ multiplex PCR; TCRdb stores just in-frame clones and leaves some out. The sample consists of approximately 130,000 clones, more than 70% of them appearing once. Sequenced material: PBMCs. These TCRs come from a woman in her forties or fifties in good health and CMV-seropositive. Each CDR3 is given with its conserved first and last residue. A D gene is named only where the DNA matches it firmly. Only part of the rows carry a size: once, few, many, or a class if the clone is expanded.

abundance: NA
j_gene: TRBJ2-7
d_gene: TRBD1
v_gene: TRBV18
len: 16
CDR3nt: TGTGCCAGCTCACCCATACCGGGACAGGGAGTCGACGAGCAGTACTTC
CDR3aa: CASSPIPGQGVDEQYF

abundance: NA
j_gene: TRBJ1-6
d_gene: TRBD1
v_gene: TRBV2
len: 15
CDR3nt: TGTGCCATTACAGCGACACCGGGACAGGGGATCCCCCTCCACTTT
CDR3aa: CAITATPGQGIPLHF

abundance: few
j_gene: TRBJ2-3
d_gene: TRBD2
v_gene: TRBV7-6
len: 14
CDR3nt: TGTGCCAGCAATCTCGGGGGGGGCACAGATACGCAGTATTTT
CDR3aa: CASNLGGGTDTQYF

abundance: NA
j_gene: TRBJ2-4
d_gene: TRBD2
v_gene: TRBV28
len: 13
CDR3nt: TGTGCCAGCAGTTTTCTGGGAGGGAACATTCAGTACTTC
CDR3aa: CASSFLGGNIQYF

abundance: NA
j_gene: TRBJ2-5
d_gene: TRBD2
v_gene: TRBV9
len: 17
CDR3nt: TGTGCCAGCAGCGTAGGTCTAGCGGGAGGAATGGGTGAGACCCAGTACTTC
CDR3aa: CASSVGLAGGMGETQYF

abundance: NA
j_gene: TRBJ2-5
d_gene: NA
v_gene: TRBV16
len: 14
CDR3nt: TGTGCCAGCAGCCAATCCGGGGTTCGGGAGACCCAGTACTTC
CDR3aa: CASSQSGVRETQYF

abundance: NA
j_gene: TRBJ2-7
d_gene: TRBD1
v_gene: TRBV5-3
len: 16
CDR3nt: TGTGCCAGAAGCGCCGGGACAGGGAAAGGGGCCTACGAGCAGTACTTC
CDR3aa: CARSAGTGKGAYEQYF

abundance: NA
j_gene: TRBJ1-5
d_gene: NA
v_gene: TRBV19
len: 15
CDR3nt: TGTGCCAGTAGTCGGGGGGCCGTTGACAATCAGCCCCAGCATTTT
CDR3aa: CASSRGAVDNQPQHF

abundance: NA
j_gene: TRBJ2-1
d_gene: TRBD2
v_gene: TRBV9
len: 17
CDR3nt: TGTGCCAGCAGCGAGGGGACTAGCGGGAGTCTGCCAAATGAGCAGTTCTTC
CDR3aa: CASSEGTSGSLPNEQFF

abundance: NA
j_gene: TRBJ2-3
d_gene: TRBD1
v_gene: TRBV5-4
len: 17
CDR3nt: TGTGCCAGCATCCTACTACAGGGGGCTACTGGCACAGATACGCAGTATTTT
CDR3aa: CASILLQGATGTDTQYF

abundance: NA
j_gene: TRBJ1-1
d_gene: NA
v_gene: TRBV30
len: 15
CDR3nt: TGTGCCTGGAGTAGATTTGACAGATATAACACTGAAGCTTTCTTT
CDR3aa: CAWSRFDRYNTEAFF

abundance: NA
j_gene: TRBJ2-3
d_gene: NA
v_gene: TRBV4-2
len: 15
CDR3nt: TGTGCCAGCAGCCAAGATAGGGCGGGCAGCGATACGCAGTATTTT
CDR3aa: CASSQDRAGSDTQYF

abundance: NA
j_gene: TRBJ2-7
d_gene: TRBD2
v_gene: TRBV30
len: 13
CDR3nt: TGTGCCTGGAGTGTATCCCCGGGGGGCGAGCAGTACTTC
CDR3aa: CAWSVSPGGEQYF

abundance: NA
j_gene: TRBJ2-3
d_gene: NA
v_gene: TRBV5-1
len: 17
CDR3nt: TGCGCCAGCAGCTTGGCCATCGGTACCTATAGCACAGATACGCAGTATTTT
CDR3aa: CASSLAIGTYSTDTQYF

abundance: NA
j_gene: TRBJ2-5
d_gene: NA
v_gene: TRBV4-1
len: 15
CDR3nt: TGCGCCAGCAGCCAAACTTCCCAGGCCCAAGAGACCCAGTACTTC
CDR3aa: CASSQTSQAQETQYF

abundance: NA
j_gene: TRBJ2-5
d_gene: TRBD2
v_gene: TRBV7-6
len: 17
CDR3nt: TGTGCCAGCAGCTTTGTCCGACTAGCGGGGGGTCAGGAGACCCAGTACTTC
CDR3aa: CASSFVRLAGGQETQYF

abundance: few
j_gene: TRBJ1-4
d_gene: NA
v_gene: TRBV4-3
len: 15
CDR3nt: TGCGCCAGCAGCCAAGATCCCGCAACTAATGAAAAACTGTTTTTT
CDR3aa: CASSQDPATNEKLFF

abundance: few
j_gene: TRBJ2-5
d_gene: NA
v_gene: TRBV5-1
len: 13
CDR3nt: TGCGCCAGCAGCTTGGGGGGGGAAGAGACCCAGTACTTC
CDR3aa: CASSLGGEETQYF

abundance: NA
j_gene: TRBJ2-3
d_gene: TRBD2
v_gene: TRBV7-6
len: 15
CDR3nt: TGTGCCAGCAGCCGTCTAGCGGGAGGTCCAGATACGCAGTATTTT
CDR3aa: CASSRLAGGPDTQYF

abundance: NA
j_gene: TRBJ1-2
d_gene: TRBD1
v_gene: TRBV2
len: 14
CDR3nt: TGTGCCAGCAGGACGGGACAGGGGGGTGGTGGCTACACCTTC
CDR3aa: CASRTGQGGGGYTF

abundance: NA
j_gene: TRBJ2-2
d_gene: TRBD2
v_gene: TRBV5-8
len: 15
CDR3nt: TGTGCCAGCAGCTTGTTCGCGGGAGGCACCGGGGAGCTGTTTTTT
CDR3aa: CASSLFAGGTGELFF

abundance: NA
j_gene: TRBJ2-4
d_gene: TRBD1
v_gene: TRBV5-6
len: 18
CDR3nt: TGTGCCAGCAGACTGACAGGGGGGTTCGGTTTAGCCAAAAACATTCAGTACTTC
CDR3aa: CASRLTGGFGLAKNIQYF

abundance: NA
j_gene: TRBJ1-2
d_gene: NA
v_gene: TRBV5-6
len: 14
CDR3nt: TGTGCCAGCAGCTCCTTGGACAGCCCTTATGGCTACACCTTC
CDR3aa: CASSSLDSPYGYTF

abundance: NA
j_gene: TRBJ2-6
d_gene: NA
v_gene: TRBV7-8
len: 15
CDR3nt: TGTGCCAGCAGCTTAGGGGGGCCTGGGGCCAACGTCCTGACTTTC
CDR3aa: CASSLGGPGANVLTF

abundance: NA
j_gene: TRBJ2-7
d_gene: TRBD2
v_gene: TRBV4-2
len: 14
CDR3nt: TGTGCCAGCAGCCAAGAGGGACTAGCTTACGAGCAGTACTTC
CDR3aa: CASSQEGLAYEQYF

abundance: NA
j_gene: TRBJ1-1
d_gene: NA
v_gene: TRBV7-3
len: 15
CDR3nt: TGTGCCAGCAGCTTAAAGGACAGCCCTTACACTGAAGCTTTCTTT
CDR3aa: CASSLKDSPYTEAFF

abundance: NA
j_gene: TRBJ2-3
d_gene: NA
v_gene: TRBV5-1
len: 16
CDR3nt: TGCGCCAGCAGTCCTGGTGGAGCGGGTCAGGCAGATACGCAGTATTTT
CDR3aa: CASSPGGAGQADTQYF

abundance: NA
j_gene: TRBJ2-3
d_gene: TRBD2
v_gene: TRBV30
len: 16
CDR3nt: TGTGCCTGGAGTACGGGTAGCGGGGGGGGCACAGATACGCAGTATTTT
CDR3aa: CAWSTGSGGGTDTQYF

abundance: NA
j_gene: TRBJ1-2
d_gene: NA
v_gene: TRBV9
len: 15
CDR3nt: TGTGCCAGCAGCCCCCAAACGGGACTCGCCTATGGCTACACCTTC
CDR3aa: CASSPQTGLAYGYTF

abundance: few
j_gene: TRBJ2-2
d_gene: NA
v_gene: TRBV7-9
len: 16
CDR3nt: TGTGCCAGCAGCTTAGGGTGGTCAGGATCCACCGGGGAGCTGTTTTTT
CDR3aa: CASSLGWSGSTGELFF

abundance: NA
j_gene: TRBJ1-4
d_gene: TRBD1
v_gene: TRBV7-8
len: 16
CDR3nt: TGTGCCAGCAGCTTAGCGATAACACAGACAGGGGAAAAACTGTTTTTT
CDR3aa: CASSLAITQTGEKLFF

abundance: once
j_gene: TRBJ1-2
d_gene: NA
v_gene: TRBV21-1
len: 14
CDR3nt: TGTGCCAGCAGCGGAAAGGACTTAGACTATGGCTACACCTTC
CDR3aa: CASSGKDLDYGYTF

abundance: NA
j_gene: TRBJ2-3
d_gene: TRBD1
v_gene: TRBV5-1
len: 16
CDR3nt: TGCGCCAGCAGCCTCTTCGGCAGGGGGCGGTCAGATACGCAGTATTTT
CDR3aa: CASSLFGRGRSDTQYF

abundance: few
j_gene: TRBJ2-1
d_gene: NA
v_gene: TRBV7-9
len: 14
CDR3nt: TGTGCCAGCAGCTTAGGCAGGGTGGGTAATGAGCAGTTCTTC
CDR3aa: CASSLGRVGNEQFF

abundance: NA
j_gene: TRBJ1-1
d_gene: NA
v_gene: TRBV20-1
len: 11
CDR3nt: TGCAGTGCCCCTACGGGGACTGAAGCTTTCTTT
CDR3aa: CSAPTGTEAFF

abundance: NA
j_gene: TRBJ2-3
d_gene: NA
v_gene: TRBV6-4
len: 15
CDR3nt: TGTGCCAGCAGTGGGTCGGGGGGCCCAACAGATACGCAGTATTTT
CDR3aa: CASSGSGGPTDTQYF

abundance: NA
j_gene: TRBJ2-3
d_gene: TRBD2
v_gene: TRBV4-3
len: 16
CDR3nt: TGCGCCAGCAGCGTCTCGTTGCGGGAGGCCGCAGATACGCAGTATTTT
CDR3aa: CASSVSLREAADTQYF

abundance: NA
j_gene: TRBJ2-7
d_gene: NA
v_gene: TRBV5-6
len: 15
CDR3nt: TGTGCCAGCAGCCTCGGATGGGGGCCCGCCTACGAGCAGTACTTC
CDR3aa: CASSLGWGPAYEQYF

abundance: NA
j_gene: TRBJ2-7
d_gene: NA
v_gene: TRBV4-1
len: 14
CDR3nt: TGCGCCAGCAGCCTCTTACCACAGATGGACGAGCAGTACTTC
CDR3aa: CASSLLPQMDEQYF

abundance: once
j_gene: TRBJ1-2
d_gene: TRBD1
v_gene: TRBV4-2
len: 17
CDR3nt: TGTGCCAGCAGCCAAGATAGGGACAGTGACCTCGTGGGAGGCTACACCTTC
CDR3aa: CASSQDRDSDLVGGYTF

abundance: NA
j_gene: TRBJ2-1
d_gene: NA
v_gene: TRBV5-6
len: 15
CDR3nt: TGTGCCAGCAGCCGGGGGGACAATACCTACAATGAGCAGTTCTTC
CDR3aa: CASSRGDNTYNEQFF

abundance: NA
j_gene: TRBJ1-5
d_gene: TRBD1
v_gene: TRBV7-2
len: 15
CDR3nt: TGTGCCAGCAGCTTGGGACAGGGTGGAAGCCAGCCCCAGCATTTT
CDR3aa: CASSLGQGGSQPQHF

abundance: NA
j_gene: TRBJ1-2
d_gene: TRBD1
v_gene: TRBV30
len: 12
CDR3nt: TGTGCCTGGCGGACAGGGAACTATGGCTACACCTTC
CDR3aa: CAWRTGNYGYTF